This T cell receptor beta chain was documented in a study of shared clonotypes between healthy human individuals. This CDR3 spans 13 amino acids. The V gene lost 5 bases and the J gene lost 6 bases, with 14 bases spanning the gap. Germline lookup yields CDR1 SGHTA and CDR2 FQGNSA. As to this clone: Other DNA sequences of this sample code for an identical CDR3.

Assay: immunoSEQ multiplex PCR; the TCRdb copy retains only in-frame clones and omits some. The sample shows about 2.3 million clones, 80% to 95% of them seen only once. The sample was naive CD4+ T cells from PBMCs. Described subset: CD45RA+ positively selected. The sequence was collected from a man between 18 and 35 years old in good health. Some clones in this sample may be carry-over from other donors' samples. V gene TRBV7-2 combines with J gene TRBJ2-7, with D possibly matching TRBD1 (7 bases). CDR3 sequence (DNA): TGTGCCAGCAGCCAAAACAGGGGAGGCGAGCAGTACTTC. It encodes CASSQNRGGEQYF.